The rows below give T cell receptor beta chains drawn from one sample of a study of beta chain features in type 1 diabetes. Profiled with immunoSEQ multiplex PCR; TCRdb holds only in-frame clones, not every one. The data contain under 45,000 clones, 50% of them seen just once; the ten biggest clones take up 0.25% to 0.3%. Sequenced material: stem cell memory CD4+ T cells from blood. The receptor set was obtained from a woman under 40 in good health. The conserved cysteine and the conserved F or W are not part of the CDR3 here.

CDR3aa	v_gene	j_gene
ASIRLAGGPTGELF	TRBV7-2	TRBJ2-2
ASSPQGRSTEAF	TRBV4-2	TRBJ1-1
ASSIAGGAYEQY	TRBV2	TRBJ2-7
ASSLVLAGPNEQF	TRBV7-9	TRBJ2-1
ASSFSGANNYGYT	TRBV28	TRBJ1-2
AWSGTPTGLGQETQY	TRBV30	TRBJ2-5
APKFEKRGTDTQY	TRBV19	TRBJ2-3
ASRRDTRTDTQY	TRBV5-1	TRBJ2-3
ASSLEGGRAPADTQY	TRBV7-9	TRBJ2-3
ATSRGGAGVSTGELF	TRBV15	TRBJ2-2
ASSSPQGTNTGELF	TRBV7-9	TRBJ2-2
AWSYRAYEQY	TRBV30	TRBJ2-7
ASSWPQGAGKETQY	TRBV5-1	TRBJ2-5
ASSKARGTQSSYEQY	TRBV21-1	TRBJ2-7
ASSQGLAASSYEQY	TRBV28	TRBJ2-7
ASSLYQTGGNSPLH	TRBV5-6	TRBJ1-6
AISDGTSGVNYEQY	TRBV10-3	TRBJ2-7
ASSTGLAGLAFEQF	TRBV28	TRBJ2-1
ASSDTGATNYGYT	TRBV6-1	TRBJ1-2
ASSQTSGSPYEQY	TRBV18	TRBJ2-7
ASSYSAGGQH	TRBV6-6	TRBJ1-5
AWSVNSQPQH	TRBV30	TRBJ1-5
ASSPRGLGVTKNIQY	TRBV28	TRBJ2-4
ASRLGDRGHEQY	TRBV28	TRBJ2-7
ASSPPGQGFHEQY	TRBV18	TRBJ2-7
ASSLTPGQGHEKLF	TRBV5-1	TRBJ1-4
ASSSPGTSFYEQY	TRBV28	TRBJ2-7